This T cell receptor (beta chain) was retrieved from a study of T cell responses to AZD1222 COVID-19 vaccine. Overall study findings and caveats: The peak T cell response came first, and repertoires were sampled only after it. White British people made up most donors, females outnumbered males, and clonal diversity was possibly underestimated. Seropositive at baseline were only a handful of AZD1222 recipients. Dominant at 160-218 and 743-854, vaccine-associated CD4 TCRs also spanned spike.

Clones were read by immunoSEQ multiplex PCR, and TCRdb kept only the in-frame ones, dropping some. The sample yields 100,000 to 150,000 clones, around 90% seen once. The ends were cut back, 0 bases at V and 2 bases at J, with 8 bases in the middle. Germline CDR1 is SGHVS and CDR2 is FQNEAQ. This CDR3 has 15 residues. A remark on this clone: Its specificity is unknown.

This TCR was sampled from an adult who received the MenACWY meningococcal vaccine as a control. This specimen was peripheral blood, taken 28 days after the second dose of the MenACWY control vaccine. The chain carries TRBV7-8 and TRBJ2-1; no firm D call. The CDR3 loop is CASSLAEQPYNEQFF. The CDR3 DNA reads TGTGCCAGCAGCTTAGCGGAACAACCCTACAATGAGCAGTTCTTC.